The entry that follows covers one T cell receptor beta chain sequence. The sample comes from a study of blood T cell repertoires in COVID-19. Study-level background: Samples representing acute and convalescent COVID-19 were sourced from the United States, Italy and Spain. PBMCs, B-cell-depleted T cells, or T cells provided the cDNA or gDNA that made up the material.

V lost 3 bases, J lost 1 base, and 7 bases stayed unmatched. The germline V gene encodes CDR1 KGHSH and CDR2 LQKENI. The CDR3 is 17 residues long. Original handling: Reference gene primer amplification gave estimated nucleated cell counts. Only in-frame clones appear in the TCRdb table, and some are missing; sequencing was by immunoSEQ multiplex PCR. The DNA gave D and trimming, while V, J and clone size come from that table. This sample yields 200,000 or so clones, of which more than 80% are seen a single time; 2% to 3% belongs to the top ten. Seattle participants joined during active infection and were tracked over time.

Sequenced input: peripheral blood. The receptor was derived from a man aged 25-45 years with COVID-19, enrolled during active disease. The chain combines TRBV18 with TRBJ2-1; 9 bases line up with TRBD2. The CDR3 nucleotides are TGTGCCAGCTCACCCTTCTCTAGCGGGGTATCCTACAATGAGCAGTTCTTC. It translates to CASSPFSSGVSYNEQFF.